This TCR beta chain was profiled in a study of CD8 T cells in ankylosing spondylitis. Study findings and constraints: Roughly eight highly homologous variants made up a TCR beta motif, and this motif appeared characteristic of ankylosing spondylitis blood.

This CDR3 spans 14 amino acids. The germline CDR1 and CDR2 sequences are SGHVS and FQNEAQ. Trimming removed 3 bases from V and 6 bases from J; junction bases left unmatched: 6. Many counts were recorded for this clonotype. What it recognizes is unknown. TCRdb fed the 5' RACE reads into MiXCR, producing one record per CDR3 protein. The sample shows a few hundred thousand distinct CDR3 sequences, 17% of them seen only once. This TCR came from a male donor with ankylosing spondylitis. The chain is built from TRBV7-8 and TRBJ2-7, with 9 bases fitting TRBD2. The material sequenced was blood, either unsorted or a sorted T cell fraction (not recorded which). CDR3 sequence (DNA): TGTGCCAGCAGCTTCAGCGGGGGGCCCTCCGAGCAGTACTTC. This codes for CASSFSGGPSEQYF. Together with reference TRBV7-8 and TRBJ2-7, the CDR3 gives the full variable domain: GAGVSQSPRYKVAKRGQDVALRCDPISGHVSLFWYQQALGQGPEFLTYFQNEAQLDKSGLPSDRFFAERPEGSVSTLKIQRTQQEDSAVYLCASSFSGGPSEQYFGPGTRLTVT.